This T cell receptor (beta chain) came from a study of Graves' ophthalmopathy and Graves' hyperthyroidism. RNA transcripts yielded amplified TCR beta CDR3 regions. Following a first-round RT-PCR that used HTBI primers, a second-round multiplex PCR was carried out. TCRdb reprocessed the multiplex PCR reads via MiXCR and lists one record per CDR3 protein. The table lists around 470,000 distinct CDR3 sequences, 13% to 15% of them singletons. Establishment of the diagnosis relied upon clinical symptoms, serum thyroxine, TRAb, thyroid ultrasound and orbital computed tomography. Study-wide points: Most expanded clonotypes in thyroid above 0.001 frequency also showed up in blood.

Per germline, CDR1 MGHRA and CDR2 YSYEKL. CDR3 size: 15 residues. Trimming removed 4 bases from V and 2 bases from J; junction bases left unmatched: 6. Regarding this clonotype: Its target is unknown.

This TCR came from a woman between 25 and 40 years old with Graves' ophthalmopathy. The sample was blood. This chain joins TRBV4-1 and TRBJ2-3; 7 bases agree with TRBD1. For the CDR3, the DNA is TGCGCCAGCAGCCTCACAGGGGCCCCCACAGATACGCAGTATTTT. This codes for CASSLTGAPTDTQYF.